This T cell receptor beta chain was identified during a study of Ad26.COV2.S vaccination and SARS-CoV-2 variants. Study information: Ad26.COV2.S was injected intramuscularly once or twice, 56 days apart. Study conclusions and caveats: After vaccination, substantial breadth of spike-specific CD8+ and CD4+ responses was reported. It is possible that the TCR breadth and depth analyses underestimated the total T cell responses. Vaccinees and placebo recipients showed similar non-spike TCR breadth.

To note about this clone: Its antigen is as yet unknown.

From germline, CDR1 is LGHNA and CDR2 YNFKEQ. V dropped 4 bases and J dropped 4 bases, with 10 bases sitting between them. The CDR3 is 14 amino acids. Method: immunoSEQ multiplex PCR; TCRdb's copy keeps in-frame clones and lacks some. The table shows around 320,000 clones, with around 84% occurring only once. The treatment denotes: some 20 received Ad26.COV2.S at low or high dose, single or two shots; several received placebo; per-sample allocation not given. Repertoires come from day 63 after the first vaccine or placebo injection. The clonotype comes from a person aged 18-65 years who received the Ad26.COV2.S COVID-19 vaccine or a placebo. The rearrangement links TRBV4-2 to TRBJ2-2; possibly TRBD1 for D (7 bases). Sequenced here: peripheral blood, sampled in a trial of Ad26.COV2.S vaccine versus placebo. The CDR3 region has the DNA TGTGCCAGCAGCCCCCAGGGGGGCACCGGGGAGCTGTTTTTT. This translates into CASSPQGGTGELFF.